This T cell receptor (beta chain) was obtained from a study of T cell repertoires in cytomegalovirus infection (dated by TCRdb to the late 2010s). Study-wide context: Peptide stimulations targeted recently identified HLA-C-restricted CMV epitopes, whose presentation resists viral immunomodulation, together with well-studied HLA-B-restricted epitopes. Donor HLA type was relevant to the analysis, as public TCR beta signatures indicated carriage of CMV infection together with the matching HLA type. Overall study outcomes, separate from this receptor: Carriers of CMV infection plus the relevant HLA type were discriminated by the cumulative frequency of public TCR beta family members in the study cohort and in an independent roughly 340-donor cohort. The ex vivo response was dominated by HLA-C-restricted CMV-specific TCR beta clonotypes, which also provided the single most frequent clonotype in two of eight donors.

There are a few counts of this clonotype. Its antigen is not yet known. No much larger clone exists at a distance of one base, and base qualities are not known. Sequencing was carried out with an Illumina HiSeq 1500. TCRdb itself trimmed the public reads at Q25 with fastp, ran MiXCR and retained productive beta chains. Every CDR3 protein is listed once, alongside the most common genes and DNA of its rows. The sample table shows approximately 770,000 distinct CDR3 sequences, and about 27% are seen once. Around 13% of the sample rests with the top ten. The meaning of the sample's treatment or condition label: in vitro stimulation with specific CMV peptide epitopes to enrich CMV-specific T cells. Inclusive of the bounding cysteine and phenylalanine, the CDR3 is 16 residues long. Here the CDR3 DNA is all that survives: 48 bases in frame from base 1. Trimming takes 3 bases from V and 12 bases from J, and the germline ends sit 23 bases apart. According to the germline V gene (reference sequence), CDR1 reads LNHNV and CDR2 reads YYDKDF.

Rearrangement joined TRBV15 to TRBJ1-4; TRBD1 is a weak D gene call, 6 bases matching. This TCR derives from a human donor in good health (CMV status not recorded). Some clones in this sample may be carry-over from other donors' samples. The sequenced sample was cultured CD8+ T cells from PBMCs, obtained from culture after CMV antigen stimulation. The CDR3 protein: CATSRIATGVHRELFF. DNA sequence: TGTGCCACCAGCAGGATTGCGACAGGTGTTCATCGGGAACTGTTTTTT.